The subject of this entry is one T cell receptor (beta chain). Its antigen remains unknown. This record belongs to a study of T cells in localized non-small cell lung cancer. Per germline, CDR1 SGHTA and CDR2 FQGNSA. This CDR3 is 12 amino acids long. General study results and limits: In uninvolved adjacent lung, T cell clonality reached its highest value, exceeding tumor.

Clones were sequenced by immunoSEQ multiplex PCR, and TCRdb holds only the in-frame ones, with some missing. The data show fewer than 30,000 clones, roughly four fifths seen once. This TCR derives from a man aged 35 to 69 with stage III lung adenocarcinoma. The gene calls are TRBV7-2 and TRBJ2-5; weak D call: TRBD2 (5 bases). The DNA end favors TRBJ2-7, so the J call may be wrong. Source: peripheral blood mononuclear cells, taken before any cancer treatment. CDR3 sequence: CASSQLAYEQYF. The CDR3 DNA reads TGTGCCAGCAGCCAACTAGCCTACGAGCAGTACTTC.